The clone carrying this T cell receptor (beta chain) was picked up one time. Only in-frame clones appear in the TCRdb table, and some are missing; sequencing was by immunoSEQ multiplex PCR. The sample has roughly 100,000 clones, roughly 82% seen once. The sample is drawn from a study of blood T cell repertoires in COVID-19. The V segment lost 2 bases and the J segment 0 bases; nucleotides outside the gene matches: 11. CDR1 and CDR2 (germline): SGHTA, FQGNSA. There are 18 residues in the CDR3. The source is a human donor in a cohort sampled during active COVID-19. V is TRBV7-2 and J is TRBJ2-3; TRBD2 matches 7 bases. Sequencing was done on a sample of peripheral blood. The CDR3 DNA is TGTGCCAGCAGCTTAACTAGCTCGGGGGGAATTAGCACAGATACGCAGTATTTT. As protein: CASSLTSSGGISTDTQYF.